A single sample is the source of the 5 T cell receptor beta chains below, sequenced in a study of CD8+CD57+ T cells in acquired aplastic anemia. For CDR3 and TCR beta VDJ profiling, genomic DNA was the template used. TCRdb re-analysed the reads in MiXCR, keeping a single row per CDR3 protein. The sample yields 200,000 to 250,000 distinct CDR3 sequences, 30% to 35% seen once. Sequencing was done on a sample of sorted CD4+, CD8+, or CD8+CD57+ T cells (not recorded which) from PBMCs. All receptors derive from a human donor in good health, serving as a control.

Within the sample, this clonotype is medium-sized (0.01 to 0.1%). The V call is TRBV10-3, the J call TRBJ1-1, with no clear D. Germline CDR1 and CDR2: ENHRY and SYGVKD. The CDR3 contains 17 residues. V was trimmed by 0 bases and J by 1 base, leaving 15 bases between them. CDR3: CAISESAGVRPNTEAFF. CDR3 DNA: TGTGCCATCAGTGAGTCGGCCGGAGTCAGACCGAACACTGAAGCTTTCTTT.

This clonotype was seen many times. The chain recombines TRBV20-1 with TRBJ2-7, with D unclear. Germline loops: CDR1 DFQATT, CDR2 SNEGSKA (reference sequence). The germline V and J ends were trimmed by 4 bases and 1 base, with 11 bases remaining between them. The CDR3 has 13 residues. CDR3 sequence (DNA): TGCAGTGCTATCATTTTCCCATCCTACGAGCAGTACTTC. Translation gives CSAIIFPSYEQYF.

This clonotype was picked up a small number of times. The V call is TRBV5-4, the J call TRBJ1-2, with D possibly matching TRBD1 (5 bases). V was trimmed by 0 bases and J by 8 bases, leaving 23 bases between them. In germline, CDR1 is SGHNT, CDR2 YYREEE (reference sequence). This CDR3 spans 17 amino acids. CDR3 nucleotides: TGTGCCAGCAGCTTGGGATTTAAGGGACCGCCTTGGAGGGGCTACACCTTC. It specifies CASSLGFKGPPWRGYTF. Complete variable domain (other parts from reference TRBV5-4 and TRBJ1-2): ETGVTQSPTHLIKTRGQQVTLRCSSQSGHNTVSWYQQALGQGPQFIFQYYREEENGRGNFPPRFSGLQFPNYSSELNVNALELDDSALYLCASSLGFKGPPWRGYTFGSGTRLTVV.

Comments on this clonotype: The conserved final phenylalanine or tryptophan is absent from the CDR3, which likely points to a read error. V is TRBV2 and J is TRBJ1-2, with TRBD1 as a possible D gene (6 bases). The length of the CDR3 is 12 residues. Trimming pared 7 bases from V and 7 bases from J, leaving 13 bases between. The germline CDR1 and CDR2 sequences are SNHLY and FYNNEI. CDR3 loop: CASTITGTGYTL. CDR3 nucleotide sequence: TGTGCCAGCACCATAACAGGGACTGGCTACACCCTC.

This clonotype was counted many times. DNA of the CDR3: TGTGCCAGCAGTGAGGGACAGGGGGAAGGCTACACCTTC. Protein product: CASSEGQGEGYTF. V gene TRBV2 combines with J gene TRBJ1-2; 11 bases match TRBD1. Trimming cost V 3 bases and J 8 bases; bases outside gene matches: 2. There are 13 residues in the CDR3. In germline, CDR1 is SNHLY, CDR2 FYNNEI.